The 9 T cell receptor beta chains listed next were all sequenced from one sample in a study of blood T cells in healthy people across ages. Then a second PCR, running about 6 to 12 cycles, was carried out with a sample-barcoded 5' primer and a J-beta primer mix. TCRdb independently ran MiXCR on the 5' RACE reads; one entry per CDR3 protein. The sample yields roughly 1,500,000 distinct CDR3 sequences, 40% to 50% seen once. Sequencing was carried out using blood. Receptors were obtained from a woman aged 18-30 years in good health.

The chain links TRBV7-2 to TRBJ2-5; TRBD1 might be the D (5 bases). The last part of the DNA fits TRBJ2-7 better; the J call may be wrong. The CDR3 is 14 residues long. CDR1 is SGHTA and CDR2 is FQGNSA in the germline V gene. For the CDR3, the DNA is TGTGCCAGCAGAAGAGACCCTCAGGGTCACGAGCAGTACTTC. This sequence encodes CASRRDPQGHEQYF.

This clonotype was recorded once. The J gene is TRBJ2-2, the V gene TRBV5-5; 7 positions match TRBD2. V trimming: 2 bases; J trimming: 0 bases; junction bases outside the gene matches: 7. The CDR3 sequence is 17 residues long. The germline gives CDR1 SGHKS, CDR2 YYEKEE (reference sequence). CDR3 sequence: CASSLTTSASNTGELFF. The CDR3 DNA sequence: TGTGCCAGCAGCTTAACCACTAGCGCTTCGAACACCGGGGAGCTGTTTTTT.

The gene calls are TRBV3-1 and TRBJ1-4, with D hard to call. V shed 0 bases and J shed 7 bases, with 12 bases lying between them. The CDR3 loop spans 15 amino acids. Germline V gives CDR1 LGHDT, CDR2 YNNKEL (reference sequence). The CDR3 loop reads CASSQDTTAGEKLFF. The CDR3 DNA is TGTGCCAGCAGCCAAGATACCACCGCAGGTGAAAAACTGTTTTTT.

Regarding this clonotype: This may come from a read error, since a much larger clone is one base off. This rearrangement joins TRBV29-1 to TRBJ2-1, with D possibly matching TRBD2 (6 bases). From germline, CDR1 is SQVTM and CDR2 ANQGSEA. The CDR3 runs to 11 residues. The CDR3 DNA follows: TGCACCACCGGTCGGGGGAATGAGCAGTTCTTC. Protein product: CTTGRGNEQFF.

The chain employs TRBV5-6 and TRBJ2-7; TRBD2 matches at 9 bases. The germline V gene has CDR1 SGHDT and CDR2 YYEEEE. The CDR3 extends over 15 amino acids. V lost 5 bases, J lost 1 base, and 7 bases stayed unmatched. The CDR3 sequence: CASRPRLAGSYEQYF. In DNA form, the CDR3 reads TGTGCCAGCAGACCCCGGCTAGCGGGATCCTACGAGCAGTACTTC.

This chain links TRBV7-2 with TRBJ2-1; 9 positions match TRBD2. The germline V gene encodes CDR1 SGHTA and CDR2 FQGNSA. V was clipped by 2 bases and J by 4 bases; unmatched bases: 6. The CDR3 is 16 residues long. CDR3 nucleotide sequence: TGTGCCAGCAGCTTACGGGCTAGCGGGGTATACAATGAGCAGTTCTTC. The encoded protein is CASSLRASGVYNEQFF.

V usage is TRBV12-3 or TRBV12-4 and J usage is TRBJ1-5; D is perhaps TRBD1 (5 bases). Trimming removed 3 bases at V and 2 bases at J, with 17 bases between. The CDR3 is 17 residues long. The CDR3 sequence is CASSFKGGGTGNQPQHF. As DNA, the CDR3 is TGTGCCAGCAGTTTTAAAGGAGGAGGGACGGGCAATCAGCCCCAGCATTTT.

The V and J genes are TRBV12-3 or TRBV12-4 and TRBJ1-5; 10 nucleotides align to TRBD1. J was trimmed by 1 base and V by 5 bases; bases with no gene match: 11. The CDR3 extends over 18 amino acids. The CDR3 spells CASSPTGGLEISNQPQHF. The CDR3, as DNA: TGTGCCAGCAGTCCGACAGGGGGCTTGGAAATAAGCAATCAGCCCCAGCATTTT.

In its sample, this clonotype was seen a few times. The CDR3 DNA follows: TGTGCCAGCAGCTTAGCAAAAGCGGGAGTTGAAGATACGCAGTATTTT. Amino acid sequence: CASSLAKAGVEDTQYF. This chain links TRBV11-1 with TRBJ2-3; 8 nucleotides align to TRBD2. The germline V gene encodes CDR1 SGHAT and CDR2 FQDESV (reference sequence). Unmatched junction bases numbered 7, after V lost 0 bases and J lost 5 bases. This CDR3 contains 16 residues.